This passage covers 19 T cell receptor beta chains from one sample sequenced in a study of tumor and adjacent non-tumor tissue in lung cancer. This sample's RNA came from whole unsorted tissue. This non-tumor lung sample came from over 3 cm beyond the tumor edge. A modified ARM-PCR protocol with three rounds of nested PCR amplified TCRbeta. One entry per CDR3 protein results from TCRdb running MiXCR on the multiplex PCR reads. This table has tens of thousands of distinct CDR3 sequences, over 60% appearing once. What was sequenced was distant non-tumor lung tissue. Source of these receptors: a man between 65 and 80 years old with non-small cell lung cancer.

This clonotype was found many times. CDR3 region: CASSATAYNSPLHF. Here the CDR3 DNA reads TGTGCCAGCAGTGCTACCGCCTATAATTCACCCCTCCACTTT. The gene calls are TRBV6-1 and TRBJ1-6; D is uncertain. V shed 4 bases and J shed 2 bases, with 6 bases lying between them. The CDR3 length is 14 residues. CDR1 is MNHNS and CDR2 is SASEGT in the germline V gene.

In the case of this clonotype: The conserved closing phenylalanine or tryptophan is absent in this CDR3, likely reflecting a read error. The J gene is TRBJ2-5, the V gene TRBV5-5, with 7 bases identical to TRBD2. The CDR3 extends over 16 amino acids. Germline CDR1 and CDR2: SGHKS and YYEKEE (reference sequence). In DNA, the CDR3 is TGCGCCAGCAGAAAGCGGGGACTAAAAGCGGAGGAGACCCAGTACTGC. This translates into CASRKRGLKAEETQYC.

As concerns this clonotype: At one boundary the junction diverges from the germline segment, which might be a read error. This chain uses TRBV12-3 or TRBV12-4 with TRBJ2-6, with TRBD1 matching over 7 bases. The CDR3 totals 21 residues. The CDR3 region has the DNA TGTGCCAGCAGTACCACAGACAAGTGGAGGACAGGCCGCTCTGGGGTCAACGTCTTGACTTTC. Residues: CASSTTDKWRTGRSGVNVLTF.

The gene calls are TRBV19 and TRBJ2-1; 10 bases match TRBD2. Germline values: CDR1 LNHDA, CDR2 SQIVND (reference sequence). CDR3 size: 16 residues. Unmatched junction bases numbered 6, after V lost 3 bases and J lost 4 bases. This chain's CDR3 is CASSMETSGVYNEQFF. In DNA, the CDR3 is TGTGCCAGTAGTATGGAAACTAGCGGGGTATACAATGAGCAGTTCTTC.

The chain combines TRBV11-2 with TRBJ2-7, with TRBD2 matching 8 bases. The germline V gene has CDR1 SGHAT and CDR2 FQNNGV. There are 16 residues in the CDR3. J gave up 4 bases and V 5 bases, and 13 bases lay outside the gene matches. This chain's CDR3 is CASSRGLVGGSYEQYF. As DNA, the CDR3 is TGTGCCAGCAGCCGGGGACTAGTGGGGGGTTCGTACGAGCAGTACTTC.

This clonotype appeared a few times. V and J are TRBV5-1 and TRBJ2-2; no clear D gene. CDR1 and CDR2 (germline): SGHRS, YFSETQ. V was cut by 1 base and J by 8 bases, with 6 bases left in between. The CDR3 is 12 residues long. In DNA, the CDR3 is TGCGCCAGCAGCTTGAAAGCGGGGGAGCTGTTTTTT. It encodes CASSLKAGELFF. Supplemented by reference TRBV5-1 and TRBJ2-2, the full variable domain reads KAGVTQTPRYLIKTRGQQVTLSCSPISGHRSVSWYQQTPGQGLQFLFEYFSETQRNKGNFPGRFSGRQFSNSRSEMNVSTLELGDSALYLCASSLKAGELFFGEGSRLTVL.

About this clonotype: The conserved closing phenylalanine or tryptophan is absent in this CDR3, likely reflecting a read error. CDR3 sequence reads: CASSLRENSPLHI. For the CDR3, the DNA is TGCGCCAGCAGCTTGAGGGAAAATTCACCCCTCCACATT. This rearrangement joins TRBV5-1 to TRBJ1-6; D remains ambiguous. The germline V and J ends were trimmed by 1 base and 7 bases, with 6 bases remaining between them. Per the germline V gene, CDR1 is SGHRS and CDR2 is YFSETQ. This CDR3 has 13 residues.

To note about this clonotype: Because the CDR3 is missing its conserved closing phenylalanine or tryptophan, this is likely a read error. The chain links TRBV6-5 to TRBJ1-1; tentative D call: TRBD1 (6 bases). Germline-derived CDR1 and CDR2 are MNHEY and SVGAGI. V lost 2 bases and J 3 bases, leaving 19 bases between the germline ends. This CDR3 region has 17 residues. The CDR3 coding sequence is TGTGCCAGCAGTTACCCCCTCACAGGGATCAGGGACACTGAAGCTTTCTGT. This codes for CASSYPLTGIRDTEAFC.

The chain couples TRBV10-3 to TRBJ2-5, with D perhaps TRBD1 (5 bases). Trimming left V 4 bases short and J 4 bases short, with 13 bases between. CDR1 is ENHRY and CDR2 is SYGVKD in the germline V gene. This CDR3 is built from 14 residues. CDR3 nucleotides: TGTGCCATCAGTGCGACAGTGTGGGCAGAGACCCAGTACTTC. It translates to CAISATVWAETQYF.

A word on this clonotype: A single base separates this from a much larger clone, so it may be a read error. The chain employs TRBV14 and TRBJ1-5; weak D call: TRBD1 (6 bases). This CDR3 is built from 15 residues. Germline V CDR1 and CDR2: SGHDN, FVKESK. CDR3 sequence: CTSSPGGGAGQPQHF. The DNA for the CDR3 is TGTACCAGCAGCCCGGGGGGGGGCGCCGGGCAGCCCCAGCATTTT.

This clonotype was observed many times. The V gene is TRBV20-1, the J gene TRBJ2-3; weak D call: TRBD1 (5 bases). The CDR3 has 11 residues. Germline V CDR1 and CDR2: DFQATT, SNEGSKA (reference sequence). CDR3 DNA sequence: TGCAGCAAGGGGTTCGCAGATACGCAGTATTTT. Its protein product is CSKGFADTQYF.

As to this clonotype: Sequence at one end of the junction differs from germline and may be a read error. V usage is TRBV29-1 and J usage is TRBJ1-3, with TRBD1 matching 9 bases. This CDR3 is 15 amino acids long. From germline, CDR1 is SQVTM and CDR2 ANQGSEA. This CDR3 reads CNAGGTGSPGNTIYF. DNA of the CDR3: TGCAACGCCGGGGGGACAGGGTCGCCTGGTAACACCATATATTTT.

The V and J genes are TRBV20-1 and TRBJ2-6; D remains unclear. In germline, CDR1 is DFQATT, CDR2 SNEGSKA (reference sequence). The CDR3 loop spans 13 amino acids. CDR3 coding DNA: TGCGGTTTCGCCCTTTCAGGGGCCAACGTCCTGACTTTC. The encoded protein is CGFALSGANVLTF.

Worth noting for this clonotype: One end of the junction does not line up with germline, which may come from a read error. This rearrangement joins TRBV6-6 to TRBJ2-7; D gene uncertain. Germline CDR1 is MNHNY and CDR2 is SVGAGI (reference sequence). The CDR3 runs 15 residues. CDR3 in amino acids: CASSPTVGSSYEPYF. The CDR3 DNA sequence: TGTGCCAGCAGCCCGACCGTTGGAAGCTCCTACGAGCCGTACTTC.

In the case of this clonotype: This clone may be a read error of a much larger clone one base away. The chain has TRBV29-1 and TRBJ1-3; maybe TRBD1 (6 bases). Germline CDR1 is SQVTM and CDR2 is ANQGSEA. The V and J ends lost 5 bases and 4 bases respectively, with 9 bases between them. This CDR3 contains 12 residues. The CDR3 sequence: CSVSGAGNTIYF. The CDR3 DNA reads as TGCAGCGTTTCAGGGGCGGGAAACACCATATATTTT.

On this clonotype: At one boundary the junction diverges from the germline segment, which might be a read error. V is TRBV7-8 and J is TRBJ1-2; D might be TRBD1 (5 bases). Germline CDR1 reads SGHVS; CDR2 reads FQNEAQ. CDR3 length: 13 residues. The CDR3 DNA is TGTGCCAGCACTCCGCTGACTGGGGACGGCTGCACCTTT. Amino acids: CASTPLTGDGCTF.

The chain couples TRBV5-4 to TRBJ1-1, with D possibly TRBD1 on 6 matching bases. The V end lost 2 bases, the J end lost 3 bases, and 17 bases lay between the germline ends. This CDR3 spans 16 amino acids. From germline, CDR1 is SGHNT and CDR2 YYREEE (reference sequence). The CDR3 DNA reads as TGTGCCAGCAGCTTAAGGGCGGGGGGCCCACACACTGAAGCTTTCTTT. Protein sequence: CASSLRAGGPHTEAFF.

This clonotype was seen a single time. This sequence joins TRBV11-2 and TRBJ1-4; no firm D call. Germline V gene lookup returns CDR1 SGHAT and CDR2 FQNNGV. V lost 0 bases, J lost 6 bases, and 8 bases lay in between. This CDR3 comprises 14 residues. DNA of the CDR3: TGTGCCAGCAGCTTAGAGGAGGCAGATGAAAAACTGTTTTTT. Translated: CASSLEEADEKLFF.

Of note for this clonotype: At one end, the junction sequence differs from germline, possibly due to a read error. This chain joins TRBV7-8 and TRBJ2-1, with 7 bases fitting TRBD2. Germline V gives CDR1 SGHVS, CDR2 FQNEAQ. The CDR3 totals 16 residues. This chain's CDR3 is CASSLGLARSYNEQSF. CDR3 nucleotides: TGTGCCAGCAGCTTAGGACTAGCCAGGTCCTACAATGAGCAGTCCTTC.